What follows are 25 T cell receptor beta chains derived from one specimen sequenced in a study of blood T cell repertoires in COVID-19. Clones were sequenced by immunoSEQ multiplex PCR, and TCRdb holds only the in-frame ones, with some missing. The table has about 140,000 clones, roughly 90% seen once; the top ten hold 10% to 13%. The sample comprised peripheral blood. These receptors were taken from a man in his forties or fifties with active or convalescent COVID-19.

The rearrangement joins TRBV5-1 to TRBJ2-1; TRBD2 matches at 11 bases. Trimming cost V 3 bases and J 1 base; bases outside gene matches: 3. The CDR3 spans 16 residues. Germline V gene data show CDR1 as SGHRS and CDR2 as YFSETQ. This CDR3 reads CASSSGLAVSYNEQFF. The CDR3 DNA reads as TGCGCCAGCAGCTCGGGACTAGCGGTTTCCTACAATGAGCAGTTCTTC.

The rearrangement uses TRBV27 and TRBJ2-2; TRBD2 agrees at 7 bases. This CDR3 is 14 amino acids long. V lost 0 bases to trimming and J lost 7 bases; unmatched junction nucleotides: 2. Germline V gene sequence: CDR1 MNHEY, CDR2 SMNVEV (reference sequence). The CDR3 DNA follows: TGTGCCAGCAGTTTATCGGGGGGGATCGGGGAGCTGTTTTTT. Amino acid sequence: CASSLSGGIGELFF.

This sequence joins TRBV28 and TRBJ1-1; D call uncertain. The CDR3 runs 14 residues. The germline CDR1 and CDR2 sequences are MDHEN and SYDVKM. The ends were cut back, 7 bases at V and 4 bases at J, with 16 bases in the middle. The CDR3, as DNA: TGTGCCAGCAAGGTGCTGCCAGGAAGCACTGAAGCTTTCTTT. It codes for CASKVLPGSTEAFF.

This clone occurred a few times. This rearrangement joins TRBV27 to TRBJ2-1; 10 nucleotides align to TRBD2. The CDR3 spans 16 residues. With V trimmed by 2 bases and J by 9 bases, 10 bases remained unmatched. Germline assignment: CDR1 MNHEY and CDR2 SMNVEV (reference sequence). The CDR3 sequence is CASSLSPSGSEGEQFF. In DNA form, the CDR3 reads TGTGCCAGCAGTTTAAGTCCTAGCGGGAGTGAAGGTGAGCAGTTCTTC.

The chain joins TRBV10-2 to TRBJ2-7; tentatively, D is TRBD1 (6 bases). This CDR3 comprises 14 residues. The ends were cut back, 6 bases at V and 1 base at J, with 13 bases in the middle. Germline CDR1 and CDR2: WSHSY and SAAADI. The CDR3 region has the DNA TGCGCCAGCAGAAGCAACGGACAGTCCTACGAGCAGTACTTC. As protein: CASRSNGQSYEQYF.

The CDR3 loop is CASSAGETQYF. The DNA for the CDR3 is TGCGCCAGCAGCGCCGGAGAGACCCAGTACTTC. The chain employs TRBV5-1 and TRBJ2-5, with D uncertain. With 4 bases removed from V and 4 bases from J, the gap between germline ends came to 5 bases. Germline V gives CDR1 SGHRS, CDR2 YFSETQ. The CDR3 spans 11 residues.

In this sample, this clone turned up once. The chain has TRBV19 and TRBJ2-3; 8 bases are a match to TRBD2. The CDR3 is 15 amino acids. J lost 4 bases, V lost 1 base, and 4 bases had no gene match. Germline V gene data show CDR1 as LNHDA and CDR2 as SQIVND (reference sequence). The CDR3 region has the DNA TGTGCCAGTAGTATAGGAGGACTAGCCGCAGATACGCAGTATTTT. Protein product: CASSIGGLAADTQYF.

The rearrangement uses TRBV19 and TRBJ1-1; a possible D gene is TRBD1 (6 bases). Trimming pared 7 bases from V and 3 bases from J, leaving 15 bases between. The CDR3 runs 14 residues. The germline V gene encodes CDR1 LNHDA and CDR2 SQIVND (reference sequence). The CDR3 here is CASTTGTPYTEAFF. In DNA form, the CDR3 reads TGTGCCAGTACGACCGGGACACCCTACACTGAAGCTTTCTTT.

V gene TRBV19 combines with J gene TRBJ1-5; no clear D gene. Germline V lookup: CDR1 LNHDA, CDR2 SQIVND (reference sequence). With 4 bases removed from V and 4 bases from J, the gap between germline ends came to 8 bases. This CDR3 has 13 amino acids. CDR3: CASSTTENQPQHF. In DNA, the CDR3 is TGTGCCAGTAGTACCACGGAGAATCAGCCCCAGCATTTT.

This sequence joins TRBV18 and TRBJ1-5, with D tentatively TRBD1 (5 bases). The germline V gene encodes CDR1 KGHSH and CDR2 LQKENI. The CDR3 runs to 15 residues. V was clipped by 3 bases and J by 9 bases, with 18 bases between them. This CDR3 is CASSPKIGAGGPQHF. CDR3 nucleotides: TGTGCCAGCTCACCCAAGATCGGGGCCGGGGGGCCCCAGCATTTT.

The V call is TRBV6-2 or TRBV6-3, the J call TRBJ2-7, with D tentatively TRBD2 (5 bases). The CDR3 is 16 amino acids. The germline V gene encodes CDR1 MNHEY and CDR2 SVGEGT. Deletions cut 6 bases from V and 2 bases from J, with 20 bases between. The CDR3 spells CASSPRPREYPYEQYF. The DNA for the CDR3 is TGTGCCAGCAGCCCTCGACCGAGGGAGTACCCCTACGAGCAGTACTTC.

This clone was seen a few times. The chain carries TRBV19 and TRBJ2-5; possibly TRBD2 for D (6 bases). Trimming removed 3 bases at V and 7 bases at J, with 12 bases between. Germline V lookup: CDR1 LNHDA, CDR2 SQIVND (reference sequence). This CDR3 contains 13 residues. CDR3 loop: CASSIPGVGTQYF. In DNA form, the CDR3 reads TGTGCCAGTAGTATCCCGGGGGTCGGGACCCAGTACTTC.

V usage is TRBV19 and J usage is TRBJ2-7; TRBD1 matches at 10 bases. This CDR3 spans 14 amino acids. CDR1 is LNHDA and CDR2 is SQIVND in the germline V gene (reference sequence). Germline trimming cut 10 bases from V and 3 bases from J; bases unmatched to any gene: 9. This chain's CDR3 is CATKPGQGNYEQYF. The CDR3 DNA is TGTGCCACCAAACCGGGACAGGGGAACTACGAGCAGTACTTC.

The chain combines TRBV29-1 with TRBJ2-2, with 9 bases aligning to TRBD1. Germline assignment: CDR1 SQVTM and CDR2 ANQGSEA. CDR3 length: 13 amino acids. J gave up 4 bases and V 7 bases, and 4 bases lay outside the gene matches. The chain's CDR3 is CSAGQGRTGELFF. Written as DNA, the CDR3 is TGCAGCGCGGGACAGGGCCGCACCGGGGAGCTGTTTTTT.

J is TRBJ1-2 and V is TRBV6-2 or TRBV6-3; 7 positions agree with TRBD1. Germline assignment: CDR1 MNHEY and CDR2 SVGEGT. The V gene end was trimmed by 2 bases and the J gene end by 4 bases; junction bases not matched to a gene: 4. CDR3 size: 14 residues. CDR3 protein: CASSYRGQLYGYTF. In DNA, the CDR3 is TGTGCCAGCAGTTACAGGGGACAGCTCTATGGCTACACCTTC.

The CDR3: CASSPDSYEQYF. DNA for the CDR3: TGTGCCAGCTCACCCGACAGCTACGAGCAGTACTTC. The chain couples TRBV18 to TRBJ2-7; D perhaps matches TRBD1 (5 bases). Germline CDR1 is KGHSH and CDR2 is LQKENI. This CDR3 spans 12 amino acids. The V gene lost 3 bases and the J gene lost 3 bases, with 6 bases spanning the gap.

The gene calls are TRBV18 and TRBJ2-2, with a tentative D call TRBD2 (6 bases). In germline, CDR1 is KGHSH, CDR2 LQKENI. V lost 1 base and J lost 4, with 13 bases in between. The CDR3 has 16 amino acids. This CDR3 reads CASSPRGGGITGELFF. In DNA, the CDR3 is TGTGCCAGCTCACCACGGGGAGGTGGAATCACCGGGGAGCTGTTTTTT.

This clone was recorded once. V usage is TRBV6-6 and J usage is TRBJ2-1, with 12 bases aligning to TRBD2. V shed 6 bases, J shed 1 base, and the junction held 4 bases outside the gene matches. Germline CDR1 reads MNHNY; CDR2 reads SVGAGI (reference sequence). The CDR3 spans 16 residues. CDR3 in amino acids: CASRTGTSGSYNEQFF. The DNA for the CDR3 is TGTGCCAGCAGAACAGGGACTAGCGGGTCCTACAATGAGCAGTTCTTC.

V is TRBV19 and J is TRBJ2-2; D is perhaps TRBD2 (5 bases). The CDR3 is made up of 12 amino acids. Per the germline V gene, CDR1 is LNHDA and CDR2 is SQIVND (reference sequence). V lost 9 bases, J lost 3 bases, and 8 bases lay in between. The CDR3 DNA follows: TGTGCCAGCAAGGAGGACACCGGGGAGCTGTTTTTT. This sequence encodes CASKEDTGELFF.

This sequence joins TRBV28 and TRBJ1-4; no firm D call. V was shortened by 6 bases and J by 4 bases, with 18 bases between the two germline ends. Germline CDR1 is MDHEN and CDR2 is SYDVKM. The CDR3 is 16 residues long. CDR3 in amino acids: CASSLPGSGSNEKLFF. As DNA, the CDR3 is TGTGCCAGCAGCTTGCCGGGGTCCGGAAGTAATGAAAAACTGTTTTTT.

The chain is built from TRBV6-6 and TRBJ1-5, with 8 bases aligning to TRBD1. The V gene's germline CDR1 is MNHNY and CDR2 SVGAGI (reference sequence). The CDR3 has 16 amino acids. After removal of 3 bases from V and 6 bases from J, the junction contained 10 bases not matched to a gene. CDR3: CASSYSDRGRAQPQHF. CDR3 nucleotides: TGTGCCAGCAGTTATTCCGACAGGGGCCGAGCTCAGCCCCAGCATTTT.

The rearrangement uses TRBV19 and TRBJ2-3; 7 bases agree with TRBD2. The CDR3 covers 16 residues. Looked up from germline, CDR1 is LNHDA and CDR2 is SQIVND (reference sequence). After removal of 4 bases from V and 6 bases from J, the junction contained 13 bases not matched to a gene. CDR3 bases: TGTGCCAGTAGTACTCGGCGGGGAGGGGCGGGTGATACGCAGTATTTT. Protein product: CASSTRRGGAGDTQYF.

The gene calls are TRBV2 and TRBJ1-1, with D unresolved. V was clipped by 6 bases and J by 5 bases, with 16 bases between them. The CDR3 runs 14 residues. Looked up from germline, CDR1 is SNHLY and CDR2 is FYNNEI. The CDR3 region is CASRASTTLTEAFF. In DNA form, the CDR3 reads TGTGCCAGCAGGGCGTCGACAACGCTGACTGAAGCTTTCTTT.

The chain joins TRBV4-1 to TRBJ1-1, with D tentatively TRBD1 (5 bases). Germline loops: CDR1 MGHRA, CDR2 YSYEKL. There are 15 residues in the CDR3. V gave up 1 base and J gave up 1 base, with 10 bases separating them. The CDR3 loop reads CASSQVGRENTEAFF. CDR3 coding DNA: TGCGCCAGCAGCCAAGTGGGCAGGGAGAACACTGAAGCTTTCTTT.

The J gene is TRBJ1-3, the V gene TRBV6-5; tentative D call: TRBD1 (5 bases). Per the germline V gene, CDR1 is MNHEY and CDR2 is SVGAGI. With 6 bases removed from V and 1 base from J, the gap between germline ends came to 10 bases. The CDR3 extends over 14 amino acids. The CDR3 loop is CASRDTSSGNTIYF. The CDR3 DNA follows: TGTGCCAGCAGGGACACCTCTTCTGGAAACACCATATATTTT.